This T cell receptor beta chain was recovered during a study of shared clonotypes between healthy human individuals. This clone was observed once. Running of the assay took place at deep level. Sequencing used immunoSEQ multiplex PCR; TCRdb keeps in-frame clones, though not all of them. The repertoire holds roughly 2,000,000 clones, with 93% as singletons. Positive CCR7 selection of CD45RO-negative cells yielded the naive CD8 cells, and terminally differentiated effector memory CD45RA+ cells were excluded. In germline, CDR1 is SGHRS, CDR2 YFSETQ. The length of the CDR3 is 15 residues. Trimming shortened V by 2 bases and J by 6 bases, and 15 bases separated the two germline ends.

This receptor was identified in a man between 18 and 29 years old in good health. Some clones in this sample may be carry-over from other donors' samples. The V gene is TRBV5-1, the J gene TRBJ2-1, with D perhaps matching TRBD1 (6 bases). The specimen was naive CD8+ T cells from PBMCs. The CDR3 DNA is TGCGCCAGCAGCTTCGCGCAGGGGCTGAGCAATGAGCAGTTCTTC. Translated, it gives CASSFAQGLSNEQFF.